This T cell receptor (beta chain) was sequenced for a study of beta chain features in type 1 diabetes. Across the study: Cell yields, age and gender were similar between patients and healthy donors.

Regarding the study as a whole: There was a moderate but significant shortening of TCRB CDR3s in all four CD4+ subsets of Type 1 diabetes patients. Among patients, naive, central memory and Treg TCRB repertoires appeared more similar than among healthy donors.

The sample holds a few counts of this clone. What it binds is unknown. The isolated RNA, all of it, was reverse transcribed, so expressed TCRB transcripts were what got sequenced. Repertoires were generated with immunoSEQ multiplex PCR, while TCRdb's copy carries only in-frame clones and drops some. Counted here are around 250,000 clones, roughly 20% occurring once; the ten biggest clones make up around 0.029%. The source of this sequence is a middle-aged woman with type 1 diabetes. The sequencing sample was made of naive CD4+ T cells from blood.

CDR3 amino acids: CSVADRLPYNEQFF. The CDR3 coding sequence is TGCAGCGTTGCGGACAGGCTCCCCTACAATGAGCAGTTCTTC. The V call is TRBV29-1, the J call TRBJ2-1; 7 bases map to TRBD1. CDR1 is SQVTM, CDR2 ANQGSEA, per germline. After removal of 4 bases from V and 2 bases from J, the junction contained 5 bases not matched to a gene. This CDR3 has 14 residues.